This T cell receptor beta chain came from a study of blood T cell repertoires in COVID-19. Study details: Sample material is recorded as cDNA or gDNA derived from T cells, B-cell-depleted T cells, or PBMCs.

This clone is a singleton in its sample. Authors' analysis steps: It was from reference gene primer amplification that nucleated cell counts were estimated. The table came from immunoSEQ multiplex PCR; TCRdb's copy has only in-frame clones and leaves some out. Clone size and V and J calls were adopted from that table, with D and trimming inferred from the DNA. Of a few hundred thousand clones detected, approximately 83% appear once; the ten largest clones hold 3.4%. The cohort comprised adults aged about 18 to 89 years residing in about two dozen US areas. Two negative PCRs, clearance, or symptom resolution were required of recovered Cohort 3 donors. Germline CDR1 and CDR2: LNHDA and SQIVND (reference sequence). The ends lost 6 bases at V and 5 bases at J; junction bases unmatched: 3. This CDR3 spans 14 amino acids.

The V gene is TRBV19, the J gene TRBJ2-3, with 12 bases aligning to TRBD1. This TCR was recovered from a man aged 50 to 60 who had recovered from COVID-19. The sample consisted of PBMCs or T cells enriched from blood (not recorded which). The DNA for the CDR3 is TGTGCCAGTAGGGGACAGGGGGCAAAAGATACGCAGTATTTT. Its translation is CASRGQGAKDTQYF.